This TCR beta chain was captured in a study of cytomegalovirus exposure and HLA in healthy donors listed by TCRdb under 2017. About the investigation overall: A later analysis indicated that the 120 or so validation repertoires were generated on the platform also employed for the 670 or so repertoires of the first cohort. The study aimed to test whether cataloging public T cell receptors could reveal signatures of past pathogen exposure. Besides the first cohort of around 700 subjects, a separate validation cohort made up of 120 or so different subjects was used. To predict cytomegalovirus infection status, the study combined high-throughput TCR immunosequencing, statistical association of individual TCRs with disease status, and machine learning. Beyond this particular receptor, the publication reports: In vitro tests confirmed that a few of the cytomegalovirus-associated TCR beta chains recognize cytomegalovirus antigens. Subsequent analysis determined that TCRs grouped into clusters in the first cohort also showed a tendency toward co-occurrence across the approximately 120 validation repertoires, and 85% to 95% of cluster scores exceeded 0. A total of roughly 160 TCR beta chains were listed by the study as associated with cytomegalovirus. Most TCR sequences were observed very rarely across donors, whereas some public TCRs were present in many individuals. The classifier was reported to diagnose cytomegalovirus status with high specificity and sensitivity in both the original and validation cohorts. All 110 or so repertoires were used to score co-occurrence in the validation cohort in a later analysis, because that analysis had no HLA typing for the cohort. It was suggested by the authors that the approach could potentially be generalized to other disease states and immunological phenotypes.

The donors were included in the validation cohort of over a hundred subjects, a group kept apart from the roughly 670-subject first cohort. Comments on this clone: Its antigen remains unidentified. No much larger clonotype is one base removed from it; base qualities were not supplied.

Preparation of the library involved the immunoSEQ multiplex PCR assay. On the authors' methods: A statistical classification framework was built to diagnose cytomegalovirus status from the catalog of TCR beta chain sequences. Here the immuneACCESS table is served through TCRdb, limited to in-frame sequences with V and J called. Missing clones are a known gap in these copies; in checked studies unresolved V genes cover under half, and the rest lacks a known reason. V, J and clone size were drawn from that table, and D and trimming were deduced from the DNA. The sample contains approximately 120,000 clones, 94% of them found a single time. The ten largest clones capture approximately 1.2% of the sample. V has 6 bases trimmed and J has 5 bases trimmed; junction bases matching no gene number 7. CDR1 and CDR2 are drawn from the germline V gene: KGHSH, LQKENI. The CDR3 goes from the cysteine to the phenylalanine over 15 residues. This entry keeps only the CDR3 DNA: 45 bases, framed from base 1.

This receptor was obtained from a woman aged 18-29 years in good health and CMV-seronegative. Sequencing was carried out using PBMCs. The chain employs TRBV18 and TRBJ2-3, and TRBD2 aligns with 11 junction nucleotides. The CDR3 protein: CASSSLAGVRDTQYF. The nucleotide sequence is TGTGCCAGCTCCTCACTAGCGGGAGTACGAGATACGCAGTATTTT. Where the CDR3 stops, the reference TRBV18 and TRBJ2-3 genes take over; the full variable domain is NAGVMQNPRHLVRRRGQEARLRCSPMKGHSHVYWYRQLPEEGLKFMVYLQKENIIDESGMPKERFSAEFPKEGPSILRIQQVVRGDSAAYFCASSSLAGVRDTQYFGPGTRLTVL.